A single sample is the source of the 7 T cell receptor beta chains below, sequenced in a study of blood T cell repertoires in COVID-19. Produced via immunoSEQ multiplex PCR; TCRdb's table is partial and in-frame only. The table lists 70,000 to 90,000 clones, 84% of them singletons, with around 11% in the top ten. The sequenced material came from peripheral blood. The receptors come from a human donor in a cohort sampled during active COVID-19.

The V and J genes are TRBV4-2 and TRBJ2-3, with 10 bases matching TRBD2. Trimming cost V 4 bases and J 0 bases; bases outside gene matches: 7. Germline loops: CDR1 LGHNA, CDR2 YNFKEQ. This CDR3 has 17 amino acids. CDR3: CASSPQTSGASTDTQYF. Here the CDR3 DNA reads TGTGCCAGCAGCCCTCAAACTAGCGGGGCTAGCACAGATACGCAGTATTTT.

V is TRBV5-1 and J is TRBJ2-3, with 14 bases identical to TRBD2. Germline trimming cut 4 bases from V and 9 bases from J; bases unmatched to any gene: 7. This CDR3 is built from 15 residues. Germline V CDR1 and CDR2: SGHRS, YFSETQ. The CDR3 DNA sequence: TGCGCCAGCAGCACCAGGACTAGCGGGAGGCGGACGCAGTATTTT. This gives the protein CASSTRTSGRRTQYF.

The chain couples TRBV5-5 to TRBJ2-4, with unresolved D. Germline assignment: CDR1 SGHKS and CDR2 YYEKEE (reference sequence). V dropped 5 bases and J dropped 5 bases, with 14 bases sitting between them. The CDR3 runs 14 residues. The CDR3 nucleotides are TGTGCCAGCAGTCTGGAGCGAGTCCAAAACATTCAGTACTTC. Translated: CASSLERVQNIQYF.

The chain couples TRBV19 to TRBJ2-3; D not certain. V dropped 8 bases and J dropped 0 bases, with 9 bases sitting between them. Germline V gene lookup returns CDR1 LNHDA and CDR2 SQIVND (reference sequence). The CDR3 spans 13 residues. The CDR3 is CASRGLSTDTQYF. The CDR3 coding sequence is TGTGCCAGTCGTGGGCTCAGCACAGATACGCAGTATTTT.

CDR3 nucleotide sequence: TGTGCCAGCAGTTTGAAATACGGGGCAGCGGGAGTATCCTACGAGCAGTACTTC. Protein product: CASSLKYGAAGVSYEQYF. The chain uses TRBV28 and TRBJ2-7; 8 bases fit TRBD2. Germline loops: CDR1 MDHEN, CDR2 SYDVKM. V lost 3 bases to trimming and J lost 1 base; unmatched junction nucleotides: 14. The CDR3 is 18 residues long.

The rearrangement uses TRBV18 and TRBJ2-3; tentative D call: TRBD2 (6 bases). Germline CDR1 reads KGHSH; CDR2 reads LQKENI. V shed 1 base and J shed 2 bases, with 10 bases lying between them. The CDR3 is made up of 15 amino acids. The CDR3 region is CASSPQAGHTDTQYF. The CDR3 bases are TGTGCCAGCTCACCACAAGCGGGCCACACAGATACGCAGTATTTT.

The V and J genes are TRBV28 and TRBJ1-5; D might be TRBD1 (6 bases). Germline CDR1 is MDHEN and CDR2 is SYDVKM. The CDR3 sequence is 15 residues long. The V end lost 3 bases, the J end lost 7 bases, and 16 bases lay between the germline ends. CDR3 protein: CASSFASGGGQPQHF. The CDR3 DNA reads TGTGCCAGCAGTTTCGCTTCGGGGGGCGGACAGCCCCAGCATTTT.